What follows are 7 T cell receptor beta chains derived from one specimen sequenced in a study of shared clonotypes between healthy human individuals. Terminally differentiated effector memory CD45RA+ cells were excluded from the naive CD8 cells, which were CD45RO-negative and positively selected for CCR7. The protocol was immunoSEQ multiplex PCR, while the TCRdb copy is restricted to in-frame clones and leaves out a portion. The data hold about 2,200,000 clones, with roughly 91% observed a single time. The specimen was naive CD8+ T cells from PBMCs. The receptors derive from a man aged 18 to 29 in good health. Some clones in this sample may be carry-over from other donors' samples.

The gene calls are TRBV29-1 and TRBJ2-7, with 8 bases aligning to TRBD1. J gave up 4 bases and V 3 bases, and 8 bases lay outside the gene matches. Germline V gene data show CDR1 as SQVTM and CDR2 as ANQGSEA. This CDR3 comprises 14 residues. The CDR3 DNA is TGCAGCGTTGAGACGACAGGGGCAGGGTACGAGCAGTACTTC. It encodes CSVETTGAGYEQYF.

This clone was seen a few times. The sample holds other DNA sequences that translate to the same CDR3. The chain couples TRBV19 to TRBJ1-1; D is ambiguous. Looked up from germline, CDR1 is LNHDA and CDR2 is SQIVND (reference sequence). V lost 5 bases, J lost 4 bases, and 8 bases lay in between. CDR3 size: 12 residues. The chain's CDR3 is CASSPGGTEAFF. The CDR3 DNA reads as TGTGCCAGTAGTCCGGGAGGCACTGAAGCTTTCTTT.

A note on this clone: This sample also contains other DNA sequences that code for the same CDR3. This chain joins TRBV29-1 and TRBJ2-2; D may be TRBD2 (5 bases). The germline V gene encodes CDR1 SQVTM and CDR2 ANQGSEA. The length of the CDR3 is 13 residues. The ends were cut back, 6 bases at V and 0 bases at J, with 8 bases in the middle. For the CDR3, the DNA is TGCAGCGTCGTCGGGGCGAACACCGGGGAGCTGTTTTTT. This translates into CSVVGANTGELFF.

The rearrangement joins TRBV10-3 to TRBJ1-1; D is unclear. The CDR3 spans 14 residues. CDR1 ENHRY and CDR2 SYGVKD come from the germline V gene. The ends were cut back, 4 bases at V and 0 bases at J, with 9 bases in the middle. The CDR3 coding sequence is TGTGCCATCAGTGGGTCCGGGATGAACACTGAAGCTTTCTTT. As protein: CAISGSGMNTEAFF.

CDR3 loop: CASSLEGPLEEQYF. Written as DNA, the CDR3 is TGTGCCAGCAGCTTAGAAGGGCCCCTCGAAGAGCAGTACTTC. The chain employs TRBV7-8 and TRBJ2-7; D is ambiguous. The CDR3 is made up of 14 amino acids. Germline CDR1 is SGHVS and CDR2 is FQNEAQ. Trimming cost V 1 base and J 7 bases, with 14 bases left between them.

This chain links TRBV4-1 with TRBJ2-7; no definite D call. CDR3 length: 13 residues. Trimming removed 0 bases at V and 2 bases at J, with 5 bases between. Germline V gene data show CDR1 as MGHRA and CDR2 as YSYEKL. The CDR3 nucleotides read TGCGCCAGCAGCCAAGAATCCCCCTACGAGCAGTACTTC. Its protein product is CASSQESPYEQYF.

The chain employs TRBV28 and TRBJ2-7; 9 bases are shared with TRBD1. The germline gives CDR1 MDHEN, CDR2 SYDVKM. Trimming took 6 bases from V and 3 from J; bases not matched to a gene: 3. This CDR3 is 13 amino acids long. The CDR3 is CASRGQGVYEQYF. The CDR3 DNA sequence: TGTGCCAGCAGGGGACAGGGAGTCTACGAGCAGTACTTC.